The 30 T cell receptor beta chains given below trace back to one sample, sequenced in a study of regulatory T cells in long-lasting Graves disease. Assembly of TCR beta libraries relied on iRepertoire HTBI primers together with Arm-PCR of CDR3 regions. TCRdb re-called the multiplex PCR reads through MiXCR, storing one row per CDR3 protein. The sample includes some 430,000 distinct CDR3 sequences, roughly 21% seen only once; the top ten take roughly 7%. Sample time point: persistent/refractory GD, antithyroid drugs over 5 years with positive TRAb. Extracted PBMC RNA gave rise to the TCR library. This specimen consisted of peripheral blood mononuclear cells (PBMCs), obtained when the disease was refractory, from a patient treated with antithyroid drugs. These receptors were collected from a female donor with Graves disease.

This clonotype was seen at least ten times. The V and J genes are TRBV6-2 or TRBV6-3 and TRBJ2-7; TRBD1 might be the D (5 bases). The CDR3 is 15 residues long. Germline V gives CDR1 MNHEY, CDR2 SVGEGT. V was cut by 0 bases and J by 3 bases, with 12 bases left in between. The CDR3 here is CASSYSMTDLYEQYF. The CDR3 region has the DNA TGTGCCAGCAGTTACTCCATGACAGACCTCTACGAGCAGTACTTC.

This clonotype was observed many times. This chain connects TRBV28 to TRBJ1-1; TRBD1 matches at 8 bases. Germline V CDR1 and CDR2: MDHEN, SYDVKM. V lost 6 bases, J lost 1 base, and 13 bases stayed unmatched. This CDR3 has 17 amino acids. The chain's CDR3 is CASSSQGVSVRNTEAFF. The CDR3 bases are TGTGCCAGCAGCTCACAGGGGGTGTCGGTCCGGAACACTGAAGCTTTCTTT.

Only a few counts were recorded for this clonotype. The chain joins TRBV19 to TRBJ1-5; tentatively, D is TRBD1 (5 bases). V gave up 10 bases and J gave up 3 bases, with 22 bases separating them. Per germline, CDR1 LNHDA and CDR2 SQIVND (reference sequence). The CDR3 covers 16 residues. CDR3 sequence (DNA): TGTGCCACTCACACGGGGGGGGACGGTATCAATCAGCCCCAGCATTTT. This gives the protein CATHTGGDGINQPQHF.

J is TRBJ2-1 and V is TRBV2; D may be TRBD2 (6 bases). The germline V gene has CDR1 SNHLY and CDR2 FYNNEI. The CDR3 is 15 amino acids. The V end was cut by 0 bases, the J end by 7 bases, with 13 bases between. CDR3 sequence reads: CASSEAQVSGNEQFF. In nucleotides, the CDR3 is TGTGCCAGCAGTGAAGCGCAGGTTAGCGGTAATGAGCAGTTCTTC.

This clonotype was detected ten times or more. The V gene is TRBV28, the J gene TRBJ1-2, with TRBD1 as a possible D gene (5 bases). Germline CDR1 and CDR2: MDHEN and SYDVKM. CDR3 size: 16 residues. V gave up 5 bases and J gave up 8 bases, with 24 bases separating them. The CDR3 loop reads CASSLSAGTGFGGYTF. CDR3 nucleotides: TGTGCCAGCAGTCTATCCGCCGGGACGGGCTTCGGGGGCTACACCTTC.

The genes are TRBV6-1 and TRBJ2-3; D is possibly TRBD2 (5 bases). In germline, CDR1 is MNHNS, CDR2 SASEGT. The CDR3 is 15 residues long. The V and J ends lost 6 bases and 6 bases respectively, with 19 bases between them. CDR3 in amino acids: CASSTDLTQIDTQYF. The CDR3 coding sequence is TGTGCCAGCAGCACGGACTTGACACAGATTGATACGCAGTATTTT.

This clonotype was seen ten or more times. The CDR3, as DNA: TGTGCCAGCAGTGAATTGGAGGGACAATACGAGCAGTACTTC. Protein sequence: CASSELEGQYEQYF. The V call is TRBV2, the J call TRBJ2-7, with D perhaps TRBD1 or TRBD2 (6 bases each). CDR3 size: 14 residues. Germline CDR1 is SNHLY and CDR2 is FYNNEI. Trimming pared 2 bases from V and 4 bases from J, leaving 12 bases between.

This clonotype was seen repeatedly, ten times or more. The rearrangement joins TRBV9 to TRBJ1-2; the D gene is possibly TRBD1 (5 bases). The V and J ends lost 4 bases and 8 bases respectively, with 15 bases between them. Germline values: CDR1 SGDLS, CDR2 YYNGEE. CDR3 length: 13 amino acids. The CDR3 is CASSPRGSWGYTF. The DNA of the CDR3 is TGTGCCAGCAGCCCTCGGGGGTCGTGGGGCTACACCTTC.

This clonotype was found many times. The chain is built from TRBV28 and TRBJ1-2, with a possible D match to TRBD1 (6 bases). Germline V lookup: CDR1 MDHEN, CDR2 SYDVKM. The germline V and J ends were trimmed by 8 bases and 3 bases, with 13 bases remaining between them. The CDR3 contains 13 residues. In DNA form, the CDR3 reads TGTGCCAGCCAAAGGGGGGTGGACTATGGCTACACCTTC. Translated, it gives CASQRGVDYGYTF.

The J gene is TRBJ1-5, the V gene TRBV6-1; D gene ambiguous. The germline gives CDR1 MNHNS, CDR2 SASEGT. The CDR3 runs 14 residues. V shed 7 bases and J shed 0 bases, with 10 bases lying between them. This CDR3 is CASTVNHSNQPQHF. The CDR3 DNA follows: TGTGCCAGCACTGTTAATCATAGCAATCAGCCCCAGCATTTT.

This clonotype was seen ten or more times. The V gene is TRBV28, the J gene TRBJ2-7; D is unresolved. Per the germline V gene, CDR1 is MDHEN and CDR2 is SYDVKM. V lost 6 bases, J lost 3 bases, and 18 bases lay in between. This CDR3 spans 15 amino acids. The CDR3 region is CASRDLSYSNYEQYF. CDR3 bases: TGTGCCAGCAGAGACCTTTCCTATTCTAACTACGAGCAGTACTTC.

The rearrangement uses TRBV30 and TRBJ2-7, with D tentatively TRBD1 or TRBD2 (5 bases each). This CDR3 is 12 amino acids long. Trimming removed 1 base at V and 2 bases at J, with 6 bases between. Germline V gene lookup returns CDR1 GTSNPN and CDR2 SVGIG (reference sequence). As DNA, the CDR3 is TGTGCCTGGAGTGGGGGGACCTACGAGCAGTACTTC. Its protein is CAWSGGTYEQYF. The variable domain in full, with the rest retrieved from reference TRBV30 and TRBJ2-7, is SQTIHQWPATLVQPVGSPLSLECTVEGTSNPNLYWYRQAAGRGLQLLFYSVGIGQISSEVPQNLSASRPQDRQFILSSKKLLLSDSGFYLCAWSGGTYEQYFGPGTRLTVT.

At least ten counts were recorded for this clonotype. This chain links TRBV20-1 with TRBJ2-5, with 7 bases aligning to TRBD2. The CDR3 consists of 15 residues. Germline CDR1 DFQATT, CDR2 SNEGSKA (reference sequence). After removal of 0 bases from V and 4 bases from J, the junction contained 8 bases not matched to a gene. The CDR3 sequence: CSARDRRELGETQYF. Here the CDR3 DNA reads TGCAGTGCTAGAGATCGGCGGGAGTTGGGAGAGACCCAGTACTTC.

The chain recombines TRBV15 with TRBJ1-5; the match to TRBD1 covers 9 bases. V dropped 1 base and J dropped 7; count of bases not matched to a gene: 5. Germline assignment: CDR1 LNHNV and CDR2 YYDKDF (reference sequence). This CDR3 is built from 15 residues. The CDR3 is CATSRATGGAQPQHF. CDR3 sequence (DNA): TGTGCCACCAGCAGAGCGACAGGGGGAGCGCAGCCCCAGCATTTT. The full variable domain, with the rest looked up from reference TRBV15 and TRBJ1-5, is DAMVIQNPRYQVTQFGKPVTLSCSQTLNHNVMYWYQQKSSQAPKLLFHYYDKDFNNEADTPDNFQSRRPNTSFCFLDIRSPGLGDTAMYLCATSRATGGAQPQHFGDGTRLSIL.

The chain couples TRBV20-1 to TRBJ2-5, with TRBD1 matching 10 bases. Germline loops: CDR1 DFQATT, CDR2 SNEGSKA (reference sequence). J was trimmed by 6 bases and V by 4 bases; bases with no gene match: 14. CDR3 length: 16 amino acids. CDR3 DNA: TGCAGTGCTATCGGTGCGACAGGGGGCTTAGTGAAGACCCAGTACTTC. Protein: CSAIGATGGLVKTQYF.

This clonotype was seen at least ten times. The chain employs TRBV7-2 and TRBJ2-7; a possible D gene is TRBD2 (6 bases). V was pared by 8 bases and J by 2 bases, with 10 bases between. Germline V CDR1 and CDR2: SGHTA, FQGNSA. The CDR3 has 12 residues. The CDR3 nucleotides are TGTGCCAGCGCGGAGGGCGCCTACGAGCAGTACTTC. This translates into CASAEGAYEQYF.

The chain joins TRBV27 to TRBJ2-2; D might be TRBD2 (5 bases). The CDR3 has 18 amino acids. V lost 2 bases, J lost 5 bases, and 21 bases lay in between. The germline V gene encodes CDR1 MNHEY and CDR2 SMNVEV (reference sequence). CDR3: CASSLRVAGRSVTGELFF. The CDR3 DNA sequence: TGTGCCAGCAGTTTAAGGGTCGCGGGCCGTTCGGTTACCGGGGAGCTGTTTTTT.

Turning to this clonotype: Compared with germline, one end of the junction differs, possibly owing to a read error. The chain couples TRBV11-2 to TRBJ2-6; no reliable D call. Germline assignment: CDR1 SGHAT and CDR2 FQNNGV. The CDR3 loop spans 17 amino acids. As DNA, the CDR3 is TGTGCCGGCAGCTTTGCGGTGCCAGGCTCTGGGGCCAACGTCCTGACTTTC. This sequence encodes CAGSFAVPGSGANVLTF.

In its sample, this clonotype was seen once. The rearrangement joins TRBV3-1 to TRBJ2-2; TRBD1 is a possible D gene (6 bases). V lost 1 base to trimming and J lost 5 bases, with 14 bases between them. Germline V gives CDR1 LGHDT, CDR2 YNNKEL (reference sequence). The CDR3 runs 16 residues. Written as DNA, the CDR3 is TGTGCCAGCAGCCAAGGGGGGACAATGCCGACCGGGGAGCTGTTTTTT. This codes for CASSQGGTMPTGELFF.

This clonotype was counted ten times or more. The chain couples TRBV2 to TRBJ1-3, with a weak D call TRBD1 (6 bases). The CDR3 length is 18 residues. CDR1 and CDR2 (germline): SNHLY, FYNNEI. V lost 7 bases to trimming and J lost 0 bases, with 22 bases between them. The CDR3, as DNA: TGTGCCAGCAAGCCGGGACAAGGGCTTCTCAACTCTGGAAACACCATATATTTT. Translated: CASKPGQGLLNSGNTIYF.

This clonotype was recorded at least ten times. The chain employs TRBV11-2 and TRBJ1-2; weak D call: TRBD1 (5 bases). The CDR3 is made up of 12 amino acids. Germline V lookup: CDR1 SGHAT, CDR2 FQNNGV. With 4 bases removed from V and 8 bases from J, the gap between germline ends came to 11 bases. The CDR3 loop is CASSSQGMGYTF. CDR3 nucleotide sequence: TGTGCCAGCAGCTCCCAGGGTATGGGCTACACCTTC.

This clonotype showed up just a few times. This chain connects TRBV29-1 to TRBJ2-7; 11 positions match TRBD1. The CDR3 covers 14 residues. Germline CDR1 reads SQVTM; CDR2 reads ANQGSEA. The junction had 6 bases not matched to a gene; V was cut back by 2 bases and J by 6 bases. CDR3 in DNA: TGCAGCGTTGAAAGGGGGACAGGGGGGTCCGAGCAGTACTTC. Translated: CSVERGTGGSEQYF.

In its sample, this clonotype was seen a few times. One junction end disagrees with the germline gene, perhaps due to a read error. V and J are TRBV7-2 and TRBJ2-3; D uncertain. This CDR3 has 12 residues. The germline V gene has CDR1 SGHTA and CDR2 FQGNSA. Here the CDR3 DNA reads TGTGCCAGCAGCCAGCTCACAGATACGCGGTATTTT. Translation gives CASSQLTDTRYF.

This clonotype showed up many times. The chain joins TRBV20-1 to TRBJ2-5; TRBD1 aligns across 8 bases. Trimming cost V 8 bases and J 3 bases; bases outside gene matches: 8. CDR1 DFQATT and CDR2 SNEGSKA come from the germline V gene (reference sequence). This CDR3 is built from 13 residues. The CDR3 DNA sequence: TGCAGTCCTTGGACAGGGAGAAAAGAGACCCAGTACTTC. Its protein product is CSPWTGRKETQYF.

CDR3 sequence: CASSGGAEQYF. CDR3 nucleotides: TGCGCCAGCAGCGGCGGGGCTGAGCAGTACTTC. The chain links TRBV5-1 to TRBJ2-7; D is possibly TRBD2 (6 bases). V dropped 4 bases and J dropped 7 bases, with 9 bases sitting between them. The CDR3 is 11 amino acids. Germline V lookup: CDR1 SGHRS, CDR2 YFSETQ.

The CDR3 sequence: CASSQAGTGEYGANVLTF. CDR3 DNA sequence: TGCGCCAGCAGCCAAGCCGGGACAGGGGAGTATGGGGCCAACGTCCTGACTTTC. The rearrangement uses TRBV4-1 and TRBJ2-6; TRBD1 aligns across 10 bases. Losses at the gene ends were 1 base for V and 3 bases for J; bases not matched to a gene: 6. The CDR3 totals 18 residues. CDR1 and CDR2 from the germline V gene are MGHRA and YSYEKL.

This clonotype was recorded at least ten times. The genes are TRBV12-3 or TRBV12-4 and TRBJ2-7; 8 bases line up with TRBD1. This CDR3 comprises 14 residues. V lost 7 bases and J lost 7; bases outside the gene matches: 12. CDR3 bases: TGTGCCAGCACCTTAGGACAGGGTTTTCTGGAGCAGTACTTC. This sequence encodes CASTLGQGFLEQYF.

This clonotype was recorded at least ten times. This chain uses TRBV28 with TRBJ2-7; D remains unclear. CDR3 length: 12 residues. The germline V gene has CDR1 MDHEN and CDR2 SYDVKM. Trimming cost V 5 bases and J 3 bases, with 8 bases left between them. The CDR3 sequence is CASSLYGYEQYF. CDR3 coding DNA: TGTGCCAGCAGTCTCTACGGCTACGAGCAGTACTTC.

This clonotype was counted at least ten times. The genes are TRBV11-2 and TRBJ2-7; D ambiguous. CDR3 length: 14 amino acids. Trimming stripped 3 bases from V and 3 bases from J, with 12 bases between. Germline V gene data show CDR1 as SGHAT and CDR2 as FQNNGV. DNA for the CDR3: TGTGCCAGCAGCTTCCAGCGACGTAGCTACGAGCAGTACTTC. This codes for CASSFQRRSYEQYF. The whole variable domain, filled in from reference TRBV11-2 and TRBJ2-7, reads EAGVAQSPRYKIIEKRQSVAFWCNPISGHATLYWYQQILGQGPKLLIQFQNNGVVDDSQLPKDRFSAERLKGVDSTLKIQPAKLEDSAVYLCASSFQRRSYEQYFGPGTRLTVT.

The V and J genes are TRBV29-1 and TRBJ2-3; D uncertain. The CDR3 length is 11 residues. Trimming took 4 bases from V and 5 from J, leaving 7 bases between them. From germline, CDR1 is SQVTM and CDR2 ANQGSEA. Written as DNA, the CDR3 is TGCAGCGTTGTTGCGAAAGATACGCAGTATTTT. It is translated as CSVVAKDTQYF.